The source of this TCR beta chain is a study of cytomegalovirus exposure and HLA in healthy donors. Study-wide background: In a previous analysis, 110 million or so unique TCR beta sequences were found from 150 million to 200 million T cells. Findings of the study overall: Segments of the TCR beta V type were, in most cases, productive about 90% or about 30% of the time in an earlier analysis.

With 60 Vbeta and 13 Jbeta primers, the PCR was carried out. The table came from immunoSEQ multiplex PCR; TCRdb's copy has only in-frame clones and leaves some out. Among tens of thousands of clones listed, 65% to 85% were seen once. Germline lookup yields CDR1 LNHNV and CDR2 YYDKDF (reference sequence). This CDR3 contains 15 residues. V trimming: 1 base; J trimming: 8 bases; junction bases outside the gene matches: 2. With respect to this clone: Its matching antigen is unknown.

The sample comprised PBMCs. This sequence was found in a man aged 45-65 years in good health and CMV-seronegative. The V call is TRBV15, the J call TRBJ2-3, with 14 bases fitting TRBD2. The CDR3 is CATSRGGTSGSTQYF. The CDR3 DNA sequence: TGTGCCACCAGCAGAGGCGGGACTAGCGGGAGTACGCAGTATTTT.